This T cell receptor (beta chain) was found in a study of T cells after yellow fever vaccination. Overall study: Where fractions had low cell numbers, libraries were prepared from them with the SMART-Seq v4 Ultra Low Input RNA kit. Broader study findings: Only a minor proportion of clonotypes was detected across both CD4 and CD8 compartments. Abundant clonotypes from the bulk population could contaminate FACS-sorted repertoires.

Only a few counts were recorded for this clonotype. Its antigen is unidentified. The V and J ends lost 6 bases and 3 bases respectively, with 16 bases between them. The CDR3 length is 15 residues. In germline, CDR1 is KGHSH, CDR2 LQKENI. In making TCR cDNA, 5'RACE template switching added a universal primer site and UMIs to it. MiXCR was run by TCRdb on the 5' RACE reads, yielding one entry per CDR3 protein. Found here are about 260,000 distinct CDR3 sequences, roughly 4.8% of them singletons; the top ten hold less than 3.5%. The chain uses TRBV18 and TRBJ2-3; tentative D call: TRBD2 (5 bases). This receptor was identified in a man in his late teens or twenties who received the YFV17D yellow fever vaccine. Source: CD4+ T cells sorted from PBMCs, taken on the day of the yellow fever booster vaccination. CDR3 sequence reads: CASSPSPAGTDTQYF. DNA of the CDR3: TGTGCCAGCTCCCCGTCCCCGGCGGGTACAGATACGCAGTATTTT.